This TCR beta chain originates from a study of cytomegalovirus exposure and HLA in healthy donors. Broader study findings: In vitro data verified a few CMV-associated chains as specific for CMV antigens. For cytomegalovirus status, the classifier reportedly gave diagnoses with high specificity and sensitivity.

This clone was detected only a few times. Antigen: not known. Only in-frame clones appear in the TCRdb table, and some are missing; sequencing was by immunoSEQ multiplex PCR. Of 80,000 to 100,000 clones listed, around nine tenths are singletons. Trimming shortened V by 7 bases and J by 11 bases, and 20 bases separated the two germline ends. From germline, CDR1 is SQVTM and CDR2 ANQGSEA. This CDR3 contains 12 residues. Sequenced sample: PBMCs. This TCR derives from a woman under 40 in good health and CMV-seronegative. The chain recombines TRBV29-1 with TRBJ1-1; perhaps TRBD1 as D (6 bases). The CDR3 loop reads CSALREGQGAFF. CDR3 DNA: TGCAGCGCCCTCCGGGAGGGGCAGGGGGCTTTCTTT.